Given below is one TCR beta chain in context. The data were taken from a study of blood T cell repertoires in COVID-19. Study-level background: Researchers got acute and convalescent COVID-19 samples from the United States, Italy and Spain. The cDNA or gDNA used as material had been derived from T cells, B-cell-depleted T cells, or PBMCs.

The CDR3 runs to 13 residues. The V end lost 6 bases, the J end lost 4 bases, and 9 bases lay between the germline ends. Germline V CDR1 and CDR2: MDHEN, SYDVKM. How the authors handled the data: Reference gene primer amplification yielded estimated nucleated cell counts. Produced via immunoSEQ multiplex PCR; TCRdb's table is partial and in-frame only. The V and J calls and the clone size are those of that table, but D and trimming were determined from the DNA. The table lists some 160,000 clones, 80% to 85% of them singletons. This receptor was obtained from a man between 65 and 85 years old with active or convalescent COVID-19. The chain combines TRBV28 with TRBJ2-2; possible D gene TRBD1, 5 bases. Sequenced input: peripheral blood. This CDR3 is CASSSGSTGELFF. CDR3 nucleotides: TGTGCCAGCAGCTCAGGGTCCACCGGGGAGCTGTTTTTT.